What follows are 30 T cell receptor beta chains derived from one specimen sequenced in a study of human T cells and chemical hapten exposure. The sample's time point: patch test 1, 2 weeks after DPC sensitization. Treatment of the sample: therapeutic diphenylcyclopropenone sensitization with weekly scalp DPC. Each CDR3 protein gets one entry after TCRdb re-called the RACE reads with MiXCR. The table lists approximately 110,000 distinct CDR3 sequences, approximately 10% of them singletons, with around 3.6% in the top ten. Sequencing was performed on whole blood, taken in connection with sensitization to the hapten diphenylcyclopropenone (DPC). These receptors were collected from a woman aged 40 to 50 with alopecia areata. Some clones in this sample may be carry-over from other donors' samples.

This clonotype was recorded a few times. In DNA form, the CDR3 reads TGTGCCAGCAGCCTGCCTAGCGGGGGGGCCCTTTTGTCAGATACGCAGTATTTT. Translation gives CASSLPSGGALLSDTQYF. The chain combines TRBV4-2 with TRBJ2-3; 12 bases align to TRBD2. Per the germline V gene, CDR1 is LGHNA and CDR2 is YNFKEQ. The CDR3 has 18 residues. V trimming: 4 bases; J trimming: 4 bases; junction bases outside the gene matches: 12.

This clonotype was recorded many times. The J gene is TRBJ2-7, the V gene TRBV6-4; D not certain. V was trimmed by 2 bases and J by 6 bases, leaving 11 bases between them. The CDR3 contains 13 residues. The germline CDR1 and CDR2 sequences are MRHNA and SNTAGT. CDR3 sequence: CASSDGQTSEQYF. CDR3 sequence (DNA): TGTGCCAGCAGTGACGGGCAGACGTCCGAGCAGTACTTC.

This clonotype appeared a few times. This rearrangement joins TRBV6-2 or TRBV6-3 to TRBJ2-1, with 12 bases fitting TRBD1. J lost 8 bases, V lost 0 bases, and 5 bases had no gene match. Germline assignment: CDR1 MNHEY and CDR2 SVGEGT. This CDR3 is built from 16 residues. The CDR3 loop is CASSYSGTGGFDEQFF. In nucleotides, the CDR3 is TGTGCCAGCAGTTACTCAGGGACAGGGGGCTTCGATGAGCAGTTCTTC.

The chain carries TRBV20-1 and TRBJ2-5, with 7 bases identical to TRBD1. V lost 6 bases to trimming and J lost 5 bases; unmatched junction nucleotides: 12. CDR1 and CDR2 (germline): DFQATT, SNEGSKA (reference sequence). The length of the CDR3 is 14 residues. The CDR3 DNA reads as TGCAGTGCCACCCGGGCGACAGGGACCGAGACCCAGTACTTC. It translates to CSATRATGTETQYF.

This clonotype was counted only a few times. DNA for the CDR3: TGTGCCAGCAGTTTGGTACAGGGACACGAGCAGTTCTTC. It translates to CASSLVQGHEQFF. The chain couples TRBV12-3 or TRBV12-4 to TRBJ2-1, with a weak D call TRBD1 (6 bases). Trimming removed 3 bases from V and 10 bases from J, with 13 bases in between. The CDR3 consists of 13 residues.

The J gene is TRBJ1-1, the V gene TRBV20-1; D is unclear. The CDR3 runs to 13 residues. Germline-derived CDR1 and CDR2 are DFQATT and SNEGSKA (reference sequence). Trimming stripped 6 bases from V and 2 bases from J, with 13 bases between. CDR3 in amino acids: CSAIEGANTEAFF. In DNA form, the CDR3 reads TGCAGTGCCATCGAAGGAGCAAACACTGAAGCTTTCTTT.

This clonotype was recorded many times. The chain employs TRBV5-6 and TRBJ2-5; 14 positions agree with TRBD2. The length of the CDR3 is 15 residues. Germline lookup yields CDR1 SGHDT and CDR2 YYEEEE. Losses at the gene ends were 0 bases for V and 5 bases for J; bases not matched to a gene: 0. In DNA, the CDR3 is TGTGCCAGCAGCTTGGGACTAGCGGGAGGGGAGACCCAGTACTTC. Protein product: CASSLGLAGGETQYF.

This clonotype was seen a handful of times. This chain uses TRBV20-1 with TRBJ2-7; perhaps TRBD2 as D (5 bases). Germline-derived CDR1 and CDR2 are DFQATT and SNEGSKA (reference sequence). Deletions cut 2 bases from V and 0 bases from J, with 11 bases between. This CDR3 is built from 14 residues. CDR3 region: CSARSSGFSYEQYF. The DNA of the CDR3 is TGCAGTGCTAGATCAAGCGGTTTCTCCTACGAGCAGTACTTC.

The V and J genes are TRBV6-5 and TRBJ1-1; D call uncertain. The CDR3 sequence is 17 residues long. The germline CDR1 and CDR2 sequences are MNHEY and SVGAGI. V lost 0 bases to trimming and J lost 1 base, with 15 bases between them. CDR3 nucleotide sequence: TGTGCCAGCAGTTACTCGAGTGCAGGCACGGGGAACACTGAAGCTTTCTTT. Protein product: CASSYSSAGTGNTEAFF.

This clonotype has more than one count but fewer than ten. V usage is TRBV30 and J usage is TRBJ1-3, with a possible D match to TRBD1 (5 bases). The V gene lost 8 bases and the J gene lost 0 bases, with 20 bases spanning the gap. The CDR3 sequence is 16 residues long. Per the germline V gene, CDR1 is GTSNPN and CDR2 is SVGIG (reference sequence). The CDR3 reads CAHLTGSFSSGNTIYF. The CDR3 nucleotides read TGTGCCCACCTTACAGGATCCTTCAGCTCTGGAAACACCATATATTTT. The full variable domain, rest sourced from reference TRBV30 and TRBJ1-3, is SQTIHQWPATLVQPVGSPLSLECTVEGTSNPNLYWYRQAAGRGLQLLFYSVGIGQISSEVPQNLSASRPQDRQFILSSKKLLLSDSGFYLCAHLTGSFSSGNTIYFGEGSWLTVV.

At least ten counts were recorded for this clonotype. V and J are TRBV28 and TRBJ2-1; weak D call: TRBD1 (6 bases). The V end lost 10 bases, the J end lost 10 bases, and 14 bases lay between the germline ends. The CDR3 contains 11 residues. Per the germline V gene, CDR1 is MDHEN and CDR2 is SYDVKM. CDR3 sequence: CATKTGWEQFF. DNA of the CDR3: TGTGCCACCAAGACAGGTTGGGAGCAGTTCTTC.

This clonotype was seen a few times. J is TRBJ2-3 and V is TRBV28, with TRBD2 identical over 9 bases. Trimming cost V 6 bases and J 1 base; bases outside gene matches: 5. The CDR3 runs 15 residues. Germline V gene data show CDR1 as MDHEN and CDR2 as SYDVKM. CDR3 sequence reads: CASSLSGSGTDTQYF. DNA for the CDR3: TGTGCCAGCAGCCTTAGCGGGAGTGGCACAGATACGCAGTATTTT.

This clonotype was recorded at least ten times. The chain is built from TRBV12-3 or TRBV12-4 and TRBJ1-2; possibly TRBD1 for D (5 bases). The CDR3 consists of 14 residues. With 8 bases removed from V and 6 bases from J, the gap between germline ends came to 19 bases. The CDR3 DNA reads as TGTGCCAGCTTCCCCGCGGCGGCGGGGGATGGCTACACCTTC. Translating gives CASFPAAAGDGYTF.

In its sample, this clonotype was seen many times. The V and J genes are TRBV20-1 and TRBJ2-2; 7 nucleotides line up with TRBD2. The germline gives CDR1 DFQATT, CDR2 SNEGSKA (reference sequence). The CDR3 consists of 18 residues. V trimming: 0 bases; J trimming: 4 bases; junction bases outside the gene matches: 14. CDR3 loop: CSARERSIGTTLTGELFF. The CDR3 DNA reads TGCAGTGCTAGAGAACGGAGTATTGGGACTACCCTCACCGGGGAGCTGTTTTTT.

This clonotype was observed many times. The chain has TRBV25-1 and TRBJ1-1; D call uncertain. CDR1 is MGHDK, CDR2 SYGVNS, per germline. This CDR3 has 15 residues. The V end lost 6 bases, the J end lost 4 bases, and 18 bases lay between the germline ends. CDR3 sequence: CASRDYSERITEAFF. CDR3 sequence (DNA): TGTGCCAGCAGGGACTACAGCGAGCGAATCACTGAAGCTTTCTTT.

The sample holds many counts of this clonotype. V and J are TRBV29-1 and TRBJ2-5; tentative D call: TRBD1 (6 bases). V shed 6 bases and J shed 2 bases, with 10 bases lying between them. Germline V gives CDR1 SQVTM, CDR2 ANQGSEA. There are 12 residues in the CDR3. CDR3 sequence (DNA): TGCAGCGTAGGGGGAACACAAGAGACCCAGTACTTC. Protein sequence: CSVGGTQETQYF.

The V call is TRBV9, the J call TRBJ2-1, with D hard to call. The CDR3 consists of 15 residues. The V end lost 0 bases, the J end lost 8 bases, and 15 bases lay between the germline ends. Per the germline V gene, CDR1 is SGDLS and CDR2 is YYNGEE. The CDR3 sequence: CASSVAQTPLDEQFF. The CDR3 DNA follows: TGTGCCAGCAGCGTAGCCCAGACTCCCCTCGATGAGCAGTTCTTC.

At least ten counts were recorded for this clonotype. This chain joins TRBV2 and TRBJ2-5; perhaps TRBD1 as D (6 bases). CDR3 size: 13 residues. Germline CDR1 SNHLY, CDR2 FYNNEI. Trimming pared 6 bases from V and 7 bases from J, leaving 15 bases between. DNA of the CDR3: TGTGCCAGCAGCGGACAGACAGTATGGACCCAGTACTTC. Its translation is CASSGQTVWTQYF.

This clonotype appeared many times. The chain combines TRBV6-2 or TRBV6-3 with TRBJ1-6, with 7 bases that match TRBD1. CDR1 is MNHEY and CDR2 is SVGEGT in the germline V gene. The V gene end was trimmed by 5 bases and the J gene end by 9 bases; junction bases not matched to a gene: 7. There are 14 residues in the CDR3. CDR3 residues: CASSLTDRASPLHF. Written as DNA, the CDR3 is TGTGCCAGCAGTCTCACCGACAGGGCTTCACCCCTCCACTTT.

V usage is TRBV11-1 and J usage is TRBJ2-5, with D tentatively TRBD1 (6 bases). Trimming cost V 4 bases and J 5 bases, with 14 bases left between them. The germline CDR1 and CDR2 sequences are SGHAT and FQDESV (reference sequence). The CDR3 consists of 14 residues. DNA of the CDR3: TGTGCCAGCAGCTACCGACAGGCTCGGGAGACCCAGTACTTC. It encodes CASSYRQARETQYF.

The rearrangement links TRBV28 to TRBJ2-2, with 11 bases fitting TRBD1. Per germline, CDR1 MDHEN and CDR2 SYDVKM. The V segment lost 6 bases and the J segment 4 bases; nucleotides outside the gene matches: 1. CDR3 length: 14 residues. DNA of the CDR3: TGTGCCAGCAGGGGACAGGGGGGCACCGGGGAGCTGTTTTTT. It specifies CASRGQGGTGELFF.

This clonotype came up many times. The gene calls are TRBV19 and TRBJ1-5, with TRBD1 as a possible D gene (5 bases). The CDR3 extends over 16 amino acids. V gave up 0 bases and J gave up 2 bases, with 11 bases separating them. The germline V gene encodes CDR1 LNHDA and CDR2 SQIVND (reference sequence). The CDR3 protein is CASSIESGRRNQPQHF. In nucleotides, the CDR3 is TGTGCCAGTAGTATAGAGTCAGGGAGACGCAATCAGCCCCAGCATTTT.

There are many counts of this clonotype. This sequence joins TRBV20-1 and TRBJ2-1, with 7 bases lining up with TRBD2. Per the germline V gene, CDR1 is DFQATT and CDR2 is SNEGSKA (reference sequence). V shed 6 bases, J shed 4 bases, and the junction held 15 bases outside the gene matches. CDR3 length: 16 amino acids. The CDR3 spells CSAPVVGLAVYNEQFF. For the CDR3, the DNA is TGCAGTGCCCCGGTGGTGGGGCTAGCGGTTTACAATGAGCAGTTCTTC.

The table lists this clonotype with many counts. The chain joins TRBV4-2 to TRBJ1-5; 9 bases agree with TRBD1. V dropped 4 bases and J dropped 5; count of bases not matched to a gene: 6. The CDR3 runs 15 residues. Per germline, CDR1 LGHNA and CDR2 YNFKEQ. CDR3 coding DNA: TGTGCCAGCAGCCCGACGACAGGGGGGGATCAGCCCCAGCATTTT. Its translation is CASSPTTGGDQPQHF.

J is TRBJ2-7 and V is TRBV20-1, with 8 bases identical to TRBD1. The CDR3 extends over 15 amino acids. Germline assignment: CDR1 DFQATT and CDR2 SNEGSKA (reference sequence). V shed 6 bases, J shed 0 bases, and the junction held 10 bases outside the gene matches. CDR3 DNA: TGCAGTGCGAGACCGGACAGGGCGAGCTCCTACGAGCAGTACTTC. Its protein product is CSARPDRASSYEQYF.

CDR3 in amino acids: CASSRTGTSNEQFF. In nucleotides, the CDR3 is TGTGCCAGCAGCCGAACCGGGACTAGCAATGAGCAGTTCTTC. J is TRBJ2-1 and V is TRBV7-3; 8 bases line up with TRBD2. CDR3 length: 14 amino acids. The J segment lost 6 bases and the V segment lost 5 bases, leaving 6 bases of the junction unmatched. Germline CDR1 and CDR2: SGHTA and FQGTGA.

This clonotype appeared a few times. The chain uses TRBV28 and TRBJ2-3; 7 nucleotides align to TRBD2. From germline, CDR1 is MDHEN and CDR2 SYDVKM. V lost 5 bases, J lost 7 bases, and 9 bases stayed unmatched. This CDR3 comprises 14 residues. The CDR3 region is CASSPGASGNTQYF. The CDR3 DNA reads as TGTGCCAGCAGTCCCGGGGCTAGCGGTAATACGCAGTATTTT. Together with reference TRBV28 and TRBJ2-3, the CDR3 gives the full variable domain: DVKVTQSSRYLVKRTGEKVFLECVQDMDHENMFWYRQDPGLGLRLIYFSYDVKMKEKGDIPEGYSVSREKKERFSLILESASTNQTSMYLCASSPGASGNTQYFGPGTRLTVL.

This clonotype was seen ten or more times. The CDR3 here is CASSGGDSPYEQYF. CDR3 DNA sequence: TGTGCCAGCAGCGGGGGGGACAGCCCTTACGAGCAGTACTTC. V usage is TRBV7-2 and J usage is TRBJ2-7; D assignment may be TRBD1 or TRBD2 (7 bases each). Germline CDR1 SGHTA, CDR2 FQGNSA. The V end was cut by 5 bases, the J end by 4 bases, with 15 bases between. The CDR3 has 14 residues.

The rearrangement joins TRBV6-2 or TRBV6-3 to TRBJ2-1; 7 positions agree with TRBD2. Trimming took 4 bases from V and 6 from J; bases not matched to a gene: 0. The CDR3 loop spans 12 amino acids. Germline loops: CDR1 MNHEY, CDR2 SVGEGT. The CDR3 DNA reads TGTGCCAGCAGTTGGGGGGGCAATGAGCAGTTCTTC. Translated, it gives CASSWGGNEQFF.

This chain's CDR3 is CASSSSDSNQPQHF. In DNA, the CDR3 is TGTGCCAGCAGTTCGTCCGATAGCAATCAGCCCCAGCATTTT. The rearrangement uses TRBV6-5 and TRBJ1-5; D ambiguous. With 4 bases removed from V and 0 bases from J, the gap between germline ends came to 7 bases. Germline assignment: CDR1 MNHEY and CDR2 SVGAGI. The length of the CDR3 is 14 residues.